This TCR beta chain was captured by sequencing in a study of monozygotic twins with inflammatory bowel disease (dated by TCRdb to between 2017 and 2020). In the study overall: The complete study included about 28 monozygotic twin pairs: 19 IBD-discordant Danish pairs and nine German pairs, of which four were IBD-concordant and five were IBD-discordant. The search for disease-associated traits relied mainly on comparing, within discordant pairs, IBD patients with their genetically identical healthy co-twins. Each individual had, on average, about 151 000 unique TCRalpha sequences and 181 000 unique TCRbeta sequences available for analysis. The investigation overall reported the following: Compared with healthy twins, IBD patients had fewer clonotypes in common with other individuals, a difference most pronounced in patients showing signs of disease activity. Different T cell subtypes could not be distinguished in the analysis. Repertoire similarity did not differ between concordant and discordant twins, which could be due to limited statistical power. No single strong signal or clonotype linked to IBD turned up in the results, so the idea that one exists was not supported. Background noise and inter-individual variability may have been introduced into the repertoires by the differing immunosuppressive treatments among patients. Measured by the inverse Simpson index, TCRbeta repertoire diversity was lower in IBD patients than in their healthy co-twins.

The CDR3 measures 14 amino acids from cysteine to phenylalanine. DNA is not recorded here. CDR1 and CDR2, looked up from the germline V gene, are SNHLY and FYNNEI. From each donor, an approximately 2.5 ml peripheral blood sample was collected into PAXgene tubes and kept at -80 degrees C. Total RNA was isolated from whole blood with the PAXgene blood miRNA kit on an automated QIAcube, without T cell sorting. Peripheral blood from monozygotic twin pairs, either concordant or discordant for inflammatory bowel disease, underwent deep TCRalpha and TCRbeta repertoire profiling that used unique molecular barcoding. Smoking habits were recorded for all twin pairs, and each individual was classified as a current, former or never smoker. The library was produced with 5' RACE. The input for every TCR library was 3500 ng of total RNA. cDNA was synthesized with SMARTScribe reverse transcriptase in eight separate reactions per sample. During cDNA synthesis, template switching was used to introduce unique molecular identifiers that contained a 6-nucleotide sample barcode. TCRalpha and TCRbeta cDNA was amplified in two nested PCRs of 16 and 9 cycles, and bead purification was carried out after each PCR. Before amplification, the cDNA was treated with uracil DNA-glycosylase and purified using the QIAquick PCR purification kit. In the second PCR, Illumina TruSeq-compatible adapters and sample-specific barcodes were added. Library quality and concentration were assessed using TapeStation and Qubit, and roughly 5 ng of each library was pooled. The pooled libraries were sequenced with 2 x 100 bp reads and custom sequencing primers on an Illumina HiSeq2500 single-index Rapid Run. From the authors' description of their analysis: PCR and sequencing errors were corrected by UMI-based consensus assembly using MiGEC version 1.2.6. MiXCR version 2.1.1 was used to carry out V(D)J alignment, clonotype assembly and CDR3 extraction. Gene usage, clonotype sharing and MAIT/NKT TCR abundance were normalised by analysing the top 1000, 10 000 and 20 000 clonotypes per sample. After downsampling to 27 000 UMIs, diversity was calculated as the inverse Simpson index using the vegan R package. Statistical testing used paired Mann-Whitney U tests on the discordant twin pairs and applied Benjamini-Hochberg correction for multiple testing. TCRdb reprocessed the reads and assigns one entry to each CDR3 protein sequence, leaving out DNA. TCRdb's processing, not the authors', yielded these V and J calls. The sample table gives approximately 200,000 distinct CDR3 sequences. The ten largest clones add up to roughly 7.7% of the sample.

Comments on this clonotype: Its antigen remains undetermined.

The rearrangement joined TRBV2 to TRBJ1-2. The TCR was taken from a human donor with ulcerative colitis or Crohn's disease, or a healthy co-twin of an affected twin (not recorded which). Input material: blood. The CDR3 protein is CASSSDHPNYGYTF.